The 5 T cell receptor beta chains given below trace back to one sample, sequenced in a study of T cell changes during pregnancy in multiple sclerosis. The protocol was immunoSEQ multiplex PCR, while the TCRdb copy is restricted to in-frame clones and leaves out a portion. The sample carries tens of thousands of clones, 90% to 95% recorded once. The sequencing used peripheral blood, collected in the second trimester of pregnancy. These receptors originate from a female donor in good health, enrolled as a control in a pregnancy study.

V is TRBV5-1 and J is TRBJ1-6; tentatively, D is TRBD1 (6 bases). This CDR3 is 15 amino acids long. Trimming cost V 2 bases and J 5 bases, with 11 bases left between them. The germline CDR1 and CDR2 sequences are SGHRS and YFSETQ. Here the CDR3 DNA reads TGCGCCAGCAGCTTAGGGACATCGCATAATTCACCCCTCCACTTT. Translating gives CASSLGTSHNSPLHF. The whole variable domain, filled in from reference TRBV5-1 and TRBJ1-6, reads KAGVTQTPRYLIKTRGQQVTLSCSPISGHRSVSWYQQTPGQGLQFLFEYFSETQRNKGNFPGRFSGRQFSNSRSEMNVSTLELGDSALYLCASSLGTSHNSPLHFGNGTRLTVT.

The V call is TRBV7-2, the J call TRBJ2-5; D is possibly TRBD2 (6 bases). The V end was cut by 4 bases, the J end by 0 bases, with 9 bases between. Germline V gene data show CDR1 as SGHTA and CDR2 as FQGNSA. This CDR3 region has 14 residues. CDR3 amino acids: CASSSSGYQETQYF. The DNA for the CDR3 is TGTGCCAGCAGCTCGAGCGGGTACCAAGAGACCCAGTACTTC.

The chain is built from TRBV18 and TRBJ1-3; D unclear. Germline V gene lookup returns CDR1 KGHSH and CDR2 LQKENI. The V and J ends lost 3 bases and 3 bases respectively, with 9 bases between them. CDR3 length: 14 amino acids. CDR3 amino acids: CASSPTVDGNTIYF. CDR3 in DNA: TGTGCCAGCTCACCCACTGTCGATGGAAACACCATATATTTT.

This chain uses TRBV15 with TRBJ1-1, with 8 positions matching TRBD1. CDR1 is LNHNV and CDR2 is YYDKDF in the germline V gene (reference sequence). The length of the CDR3 is 14 residues. Trimming took 3 bases from V and 5 from J; bases not matched to a gene: 5. The CDR3 DNA follows: TGTGCCACCAGCAGCAGGGGGCAAGGGACTGAAGCTTTCTTT. This codes for CATSSRGQGTEAFF.

This chain links TRBV15 with TRBJ2-6, with TRBD1 identical over 7 bases. Germline V gene data show CDR1 as LNHNV and CDR2 as YYDKDF (reference sequence). This CDR3 comprises 18 residues. The J segment lost 4 bases and the V segment lost 0 bases, leaving 9 bases of the junction unmatched. The CDR3 DNA reads TGTGCCACCAGCAGAGATGACGGACAGGCGGCGGGGGCCAACGTCCTGACTTTC. Its protein product is CATSRDDGQAAGANVLTF.